Below, 3 T cell receptor beta chains from the same sample are listed, as sequenced in a study of cytomegalovirus exposure and HLA in healthy donors. Primers: 60 Vbeta forward and 13 Jbeta reverse. Clones were read by immunoSEQ multiplex PCR, and TCRdb kept only the in-frame ones, dropping some. The data contain 35,000 or so clones, more than 80% of them singletons. The sequencing sample was made of PBMCs. These TCRs come from a woman aged 40 to 50 in good health and CMV-seronegative.

The rearrangement joins TRBV19 to TRBJ1-1, with D tentatively TRBD1 (6 bases). Trimming removed 6 bases from V and 1 base from J, with 6 bases in between. Per germline, CDR1 LNHDA and CDR2 SQIVND (reference sequence). CDR3 length: 12 residues. The CDR3 protein is CASRTGNTEAFF. CDR3 DNA: TGTGCCAGTAGGACAGGGAACACTGAAGCTTTCTTT.

V gene TRBV29-1 combines with J gene TRBJ1-1; D may be TRBD1 (5 bases). There are 13 residues in the CDR3. V was shortened by 6 bases and J by 3 bases, with 14 bases between the two germline ends. CDR1 is SQVTM, CDR2 ANQGSEA, per germline. The CDR3 region has the DNA TGCAGCGTCCAGGACGGCAGGGACACTGAAGCTTTCTTT. Encoded protein: CSVQDGRDTEAFF.

The CDR3 region is CASSQDVTEGYGYTF. Here the CDR3 DNA reads TGTGCCAGCAGCCAAGATGTTACAGAAGGCTATGGCTACACCTTC. The V call is TRBV4-2, the J call TRBJ1-2; D is unclear. Trimming shortened V by 0 bases and J by 4 bases, and 12 bases separated the two germline ends. The CDR3 is 15 residues long. Germline V gene lookup returns CDR1 LGHNA and CDR2 YNFKEQ.